Listed here are 10 T cell receptor beta chains from one sample, sequenced in a study of shared clonotypes between healthy human individuals. Some clones are missing from TCRdb's copy, which holds only in-frame ones; the method was immunoSEQ multiplex PCR. The sample holds about 2.3 million clones, over 85% seen once. Sequencing was done on a sample of naive CD4+ T cells from PBMCs. Subset indicated: CD45RA+ positively selected. The receptors shown here come from a young man in good health. Some clones in this sample may be carry-over from other donors' samples.

This chain uses TRBV4-2 with TRBJ2-7, with 11 nucleotides matching TRBD2. V lost 1 base and J lost 9; bases outside the gene matches: 8. The CDR3 sequence is 15 residues long. Germline lookup yields CDR1 LGHNA and CDR2 YNFKEQ. CDR3 nucleotide sequence: TGTGCCAGCAGCCAAGCCGGGACTAGCGGCTTGGGGCAGTACTTC. It encodes CASSQAGTSGLGQYF.

The chain employs TRBV30 and TRBJ1-2; the D gene is possibly TRBD1 (5 bases). This CDR3 is 14 amino acids long. Looked up from germline, CDR1 is GTSNPN and CDR2 is SVGIG (reference sequence). V was cut by 2 bases and J by 7 bases, with 17 bases left in between. The CDR3 sequence is CAWSQQTKGSGYTF. CDR3 bases: TGTGCCTGGAGTCAACAAACGAAGGGGTCTGGCTACACCTTC. Full variable domain (rest looked up from reference TRBV30 and TRBJ1-2): SQTIHQWPATLVQPVGSPLSLECTVEGTSNPNLYWYRQAAGRGLQLLFYSVGIGQISSEVPQNLSASRPQDRQFILSSKKLLLSDSGFYLCAWSQQTKGSGYTFGSGTRLTVV.

The rearrangement links TRBV6-5 to TRBJ1-2, with D perhaps matching TRBD1 (5 bases). The V gene lost 3 bases and the J gene lost 2 bases, with 10 bases spanning the gap. CDR1 and CDR2 from the germline V gene are MNHEY and SVGAGI. The CDR3 is 14 amino acids. The CDR3 spells CASSYMSGNYGYTF. CDR3 coding DNA: TGTGCCAGCAGTTATATGTCAGGGAACTATGGCTACACCTTC.

A remark on this clone: Other DNA sequences of this sample code for an identical CDR3. This chain connects TRBV9 to TRBJ2-1; tentatively, D is TRBD2 (5 bases). Per the germline V gene, CDR1 is SGDLS and CDR2 is YYNGEE. The germline V and J ends were trimmed by 2 bases and 4 bases, with 10 bases remaining between them. This CDR3 contains 14 residues. The CDR3 nucleotides read TGTGCCAGCAGCGTCGGAGAGCGGTACAATGAGCAGTTCTTC. Protein sequence: CASSVGERYNEQFF.

V gene TRBV19 combines with J gene TRBJ1-1; 7 bases map to TRBD1. Losses at the gene ends were 3 bases for V and 3 bases for J; bases not matched to a gene: 10. In germline, CDR1 is LNHDA, CDR2 SQIVND (reference sequence). This CDR3 spans 16 amino acids. The chain's CDR3 is CASSISRGRKDTEAFF. The CDR3 DNA reads as TGTGCCAGTAGTATTTCGAGGGGGCGAAAGGACACTGAAGCTTTCTTT. Combining the CDR3 with reference TRBV19 and TRBJ1-1 gives the whole variable domain DGGITQSPKYLFRKEGQNVTLSCEQNLNHDAMYWYRQDPGQGLRLIYYSQIVNDFQKGDIAEGYSVSREKKESFPLTVTSAQKNPTAFYLCASSISRGRKDTEAFFGQGTRLTVV.

The chain has TRBV5-6 and TRBJ2-2; the D is unclear. The CDR3 has 15 residues. The germline V and J ends were trimmed by 1 base and 6 bases, with 13 bases remaining between them. Germline V gives CDR1 SGHDT, CDR2 YYEEEE. The CDR3 is CASSLLWAAAGELFF. CDR3 sequence (DNA): TGTGCCAGCAGCTTGCTCTGGGCCGCCGCCGGGGAGCTGTTTTTT.

The chain couples TRBV27 to TRBJ1-2, with 8 bases identical to TRBD1. The CDR3 spans 14 residues. Per the germline V gene, CDR1 is MNHEY and CDR2 is SMNVEV (reference sequence). The V and J ends lost 5 bases and 4 bases, in that order; junction bases with no gene match: 6. The CDR3 bases are TGTGCCAGCAGTCCGACAGGGGCGGCCTATGGCTACACCTTC. Translation gives CASSPTGAAYGYTF.

The chain links TRBV2 to TRBJ1-6; 7 nucleotides agree with TRBD1. This CDR3 contains 13 residues. V lost 11 bases and J lost 7; bases outside the gene matches: 8. The germline V gene has CDR1 SNHLY and CDR2 FYNNEI. In DNA form, the CDR3 reads TGTGCCGGGGGGGACAGTGAGAATTCACCCCTCCACTTT. Protein product: CAGGDSENSPLHF.

This clone was counted a few times. Within the sample, other DNA sequences also encode this same CDR3. CDR3 loop: CASSPRVDQPQHF. CDR3 nucleotides: TGTGCCAGTTCCCCGAGGGTGGATCAGCCCCAGCATTTT. The J gene is TRBJ1-5, the V gene TRBV18; the D is unclear. This CDR3 has 13 amino acids. The V and J ends lost 9 bases and 5 bases respectively, with 14 bases between them. Germline V gives CDR1 KGHSH, CDR2 LQKENI.

The chain recombines TRBV25-1 with TRBJ2-5; 9 bases are shared with TRBD2. CDR3 length equals 16 residues. Trimming cost V 5 bases and J 5 bases; bases outside gene matches: 12. In germline, CDR1 is MGHDK, CDR2 SYGVNS. The CDR3 loop reads CASSPRPGLASETQYF. CDR3 in DNA: TGTGCCAGCAGTCCGCGGCCGGGACTAGCATCCGAGACCCAGTACTTC.